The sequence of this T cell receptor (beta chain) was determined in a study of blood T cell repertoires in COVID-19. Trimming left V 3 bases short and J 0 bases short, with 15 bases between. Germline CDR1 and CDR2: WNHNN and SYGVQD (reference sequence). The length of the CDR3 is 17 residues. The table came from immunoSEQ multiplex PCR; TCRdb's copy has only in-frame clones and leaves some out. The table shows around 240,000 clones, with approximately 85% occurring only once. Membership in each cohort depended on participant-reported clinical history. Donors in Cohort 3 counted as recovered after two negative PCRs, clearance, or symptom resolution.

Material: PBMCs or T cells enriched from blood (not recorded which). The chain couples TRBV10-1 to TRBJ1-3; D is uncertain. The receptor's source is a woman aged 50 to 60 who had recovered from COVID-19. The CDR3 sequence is CASSDPSPQLSGNTIYF. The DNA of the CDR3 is TGCGCCAGCAGTGATCCTTCCCCTCAACTCTCTGGAAACACCATATATTTT.